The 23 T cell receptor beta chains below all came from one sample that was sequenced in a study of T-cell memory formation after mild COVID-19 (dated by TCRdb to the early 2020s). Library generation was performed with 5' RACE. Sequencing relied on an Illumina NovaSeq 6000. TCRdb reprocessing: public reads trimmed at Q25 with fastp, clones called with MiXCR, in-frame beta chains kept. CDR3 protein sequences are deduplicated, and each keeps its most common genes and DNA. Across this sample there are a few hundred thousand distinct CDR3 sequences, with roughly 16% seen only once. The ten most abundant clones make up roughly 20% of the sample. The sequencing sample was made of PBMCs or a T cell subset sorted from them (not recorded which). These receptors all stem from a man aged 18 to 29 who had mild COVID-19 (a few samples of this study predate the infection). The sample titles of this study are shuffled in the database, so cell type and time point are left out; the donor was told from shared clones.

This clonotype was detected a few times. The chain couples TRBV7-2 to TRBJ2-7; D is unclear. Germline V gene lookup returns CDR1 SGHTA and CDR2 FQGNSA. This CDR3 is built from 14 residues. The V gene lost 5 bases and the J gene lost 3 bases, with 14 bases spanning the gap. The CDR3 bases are TGTGCCAGCAGCCCGTCCCGGCGTATCTACGAGCAGTACTTC. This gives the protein CASSPSRRIYEQYF.

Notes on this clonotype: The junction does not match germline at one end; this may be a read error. This CDR3 reads CASSLSQGGPYNSPIHF. The CDR3 DNA reads as TGTGCCAGCAGCTTGTCACAGGGGGGCCCCTATAATTCACCCATCCACTTT. The chain is built from TRBV5-5 and TRBJ1-6; 8 bases match TRBD1. This CDR3 comprises 17 residues. Germline CDR1 and CDR2: SGHKS and YYEKEE (reference sequence).

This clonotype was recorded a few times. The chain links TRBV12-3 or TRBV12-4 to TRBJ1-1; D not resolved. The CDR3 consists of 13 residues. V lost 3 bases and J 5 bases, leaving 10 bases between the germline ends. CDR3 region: CASSFERDTEAFF. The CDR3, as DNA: TGTGCCAGCAGTTTTGAGCGTGATACTGAAGCTTTCTTT.

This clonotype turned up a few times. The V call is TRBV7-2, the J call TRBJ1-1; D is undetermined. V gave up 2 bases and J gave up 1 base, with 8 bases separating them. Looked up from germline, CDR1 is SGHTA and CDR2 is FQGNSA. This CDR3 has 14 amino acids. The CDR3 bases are TGTGCCAGCAGCTTAAGCCGTTGGAACACTGAAGCTTTCTTT. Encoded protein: CASSLSRWNTEAFF.

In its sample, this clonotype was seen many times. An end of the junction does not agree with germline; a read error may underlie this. The CDR3 loop is CASSSDSRSF. The CDR3 coding sequence is TGTGCCAGCTCCTCGGACAGCAGAAGCTTC. V is TRBV6-6 and J is TRBJ1-2; possibly TRBD1 for D (6 bases). The CDR3 has 10 residues. CDR1 MNHNY and CDR2 SVGAGI come from the germline V gene (reference sequence).

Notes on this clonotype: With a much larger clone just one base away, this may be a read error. CDR3 sequence reads: CASSSWGLNTEAFF. CDR3 nucleotides: TGTGCCAGCAGCTCTTGGGGTCTGAACACTGAAGCTTTCTTT. The V call is TRBV7-9, the J call TRBJ1-1; D is undetermined. The germline CDR1 and CDR2 sequences are SEHNR and FQNEAQ (reference sequence). CDR3 length equals 14 residues. V gave up 4 bases and J gave up 0 bases, with 9 bases separating them.

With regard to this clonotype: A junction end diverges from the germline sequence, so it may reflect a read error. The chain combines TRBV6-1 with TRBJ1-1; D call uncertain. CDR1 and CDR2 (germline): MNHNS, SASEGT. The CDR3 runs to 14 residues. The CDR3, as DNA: TGTGCCAGCAGTGATCTGGGAATGAAGACTGAAGCTTTCTTT. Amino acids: CASSDLGMKTEAFF.

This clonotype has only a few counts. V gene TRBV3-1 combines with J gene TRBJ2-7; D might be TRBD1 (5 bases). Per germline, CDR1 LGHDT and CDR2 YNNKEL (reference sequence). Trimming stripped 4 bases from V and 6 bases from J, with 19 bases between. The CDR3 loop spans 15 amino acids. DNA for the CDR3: TGTGCCAGCAGCCCCCTCGGTGGGGCAATTTCCGAGCAGTACGTC. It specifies CASSPLGGAISEQYV.

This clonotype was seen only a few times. CDR3 nucleotide sequence: TGTGCCAGCAGTGTACGGGACAGGGCGGGTAACACCGGGGAGCTGTTTTTT. This codes for CASSVRDRAGNTGELFF. The chain recombines TRBV12-3 or TRBV12-4 with TRBJ2-2; 9 nucleotides match TRBD1. The junction had 9 bases not matched to a gene; V was cut back by 5 bases and J by 2 bases. This CDR3 comprises 17 residues.

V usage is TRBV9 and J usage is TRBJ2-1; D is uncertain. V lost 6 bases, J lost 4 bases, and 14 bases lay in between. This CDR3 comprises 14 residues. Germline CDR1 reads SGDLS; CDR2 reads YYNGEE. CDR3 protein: CASTPNSAYNEQFF. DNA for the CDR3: TGTGCCAGCACGCCAAACTCGGCTTACAATGAGCAGTTCTTC.

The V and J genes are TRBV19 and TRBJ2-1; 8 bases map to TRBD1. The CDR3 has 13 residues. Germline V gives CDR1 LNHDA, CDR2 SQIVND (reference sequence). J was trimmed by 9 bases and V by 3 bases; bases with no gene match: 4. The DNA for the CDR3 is TGTGCCAGTAGTATGGACAGGGACTCTGAGCAGTTCTTC. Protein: CASSMDRDSEQFF.

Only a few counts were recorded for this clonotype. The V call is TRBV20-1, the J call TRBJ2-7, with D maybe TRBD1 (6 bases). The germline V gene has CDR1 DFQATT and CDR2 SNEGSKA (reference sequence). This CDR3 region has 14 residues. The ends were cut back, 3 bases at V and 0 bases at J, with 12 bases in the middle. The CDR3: CSARRWDNSYEQYF. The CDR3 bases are TGCAGTGCTAGGAGGTGGGACAACTCCTACGAGCAGTACTTC.

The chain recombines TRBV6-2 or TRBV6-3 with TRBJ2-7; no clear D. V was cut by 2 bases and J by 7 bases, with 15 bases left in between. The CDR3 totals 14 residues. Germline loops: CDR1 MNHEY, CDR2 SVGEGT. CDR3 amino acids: CASSYDSTDREQYV. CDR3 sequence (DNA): TGTGCCAGCAGTTACGATTCAACAGATAGAGAGCAGTACGTC.

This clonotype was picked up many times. The CDR3 loop is CSARSWTGLETQYF. CDR3 DNA: TGCAGTGCTAGATCCTGGACAGGGCTAGAGACCCAGTACTTC. The chain joins TRBV20-1 to TRBJ2-5, with TRBD1 matching 8 bases. Trimming removed 2 bases from V and 4 bases from J; junction bases left unmatched: 6. The CDR3 has 14 residues. CDR1 is DFQATT, CDR2 SNEGSKA, per germline (reference sequence).

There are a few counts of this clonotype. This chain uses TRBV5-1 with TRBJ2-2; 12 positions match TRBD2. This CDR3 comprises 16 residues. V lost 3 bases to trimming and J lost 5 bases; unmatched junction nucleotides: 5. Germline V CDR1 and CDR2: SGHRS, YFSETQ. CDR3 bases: TGCGCCAGCAGCTACCTAGCGGGGGGGCCGACCGGGGAGCTGTTTTTT. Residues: CASSYLAGGPTGELFF.

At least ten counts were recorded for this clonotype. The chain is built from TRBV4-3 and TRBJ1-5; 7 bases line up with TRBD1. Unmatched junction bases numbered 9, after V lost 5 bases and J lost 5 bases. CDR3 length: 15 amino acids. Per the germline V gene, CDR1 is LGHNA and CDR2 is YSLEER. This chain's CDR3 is CASSSDRVNDQPQHF. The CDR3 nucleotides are TGCGCCAGCAGCAGCGACAGGGTAAATGATCAGCCCCAGCATTTT.

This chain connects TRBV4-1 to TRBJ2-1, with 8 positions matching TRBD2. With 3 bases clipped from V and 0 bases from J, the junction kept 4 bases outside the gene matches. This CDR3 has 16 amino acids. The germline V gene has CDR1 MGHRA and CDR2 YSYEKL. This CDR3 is CASSQGAGGSYNEQFF. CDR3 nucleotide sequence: TGCGCCAGCAGCCAGGGCGCGGGGGGCTCCTACAATGAGCAGTTCTTC.

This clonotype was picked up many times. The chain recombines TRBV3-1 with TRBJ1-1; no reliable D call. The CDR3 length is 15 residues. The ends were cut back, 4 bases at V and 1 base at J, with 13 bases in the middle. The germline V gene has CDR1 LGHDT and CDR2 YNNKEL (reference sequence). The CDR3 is CASSPPGTANTEAFF. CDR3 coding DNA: TGTGCCAGCAGCCCCCCAGGCACCGCGAACACTGAAGCTTTCTTT. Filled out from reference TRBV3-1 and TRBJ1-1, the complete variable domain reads DTAVSQTPKYLVTQMGNDKSIKCEQNLGHDTMYWYKQDSKKFLKIMFSYNNKELIINETVPNRFSPKSPDKAHLNLHINSLELGDSAVYFCASSPPGTANTEAFFGQGTRLTVV.

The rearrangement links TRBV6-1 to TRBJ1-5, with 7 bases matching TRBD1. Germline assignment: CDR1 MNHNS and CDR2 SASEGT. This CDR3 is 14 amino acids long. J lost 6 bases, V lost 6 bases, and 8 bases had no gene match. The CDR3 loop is CASRTLGGGQPQHF. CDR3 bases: TGTGCCAGCAGGACTCTAGGGGGCGGTCAGCCCCAGCATTTT.

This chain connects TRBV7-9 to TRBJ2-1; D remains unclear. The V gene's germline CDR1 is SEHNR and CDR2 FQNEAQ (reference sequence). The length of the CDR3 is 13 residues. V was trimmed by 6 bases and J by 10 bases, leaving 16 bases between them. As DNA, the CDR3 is TGTGCCAGCAGTGTGGGGTTTTTGGTCGAGCAGTTCTTC. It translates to CASSVGFLVEQFF.

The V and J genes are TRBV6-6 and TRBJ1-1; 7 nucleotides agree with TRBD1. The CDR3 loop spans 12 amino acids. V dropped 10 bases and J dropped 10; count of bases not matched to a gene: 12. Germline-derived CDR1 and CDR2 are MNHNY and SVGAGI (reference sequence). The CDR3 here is CAIDREGFGAFF. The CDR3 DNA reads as TGTGCCATCGACAGGGAAGGTTTTGGAGCTTTCTTT.

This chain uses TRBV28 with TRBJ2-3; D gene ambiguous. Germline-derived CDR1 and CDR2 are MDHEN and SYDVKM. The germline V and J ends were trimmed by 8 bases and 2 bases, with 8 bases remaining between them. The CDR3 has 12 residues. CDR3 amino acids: CASGDNTDTQYF. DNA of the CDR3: TGTGCCAGCGGGGATAACACAGATACGCAGTATTTT.

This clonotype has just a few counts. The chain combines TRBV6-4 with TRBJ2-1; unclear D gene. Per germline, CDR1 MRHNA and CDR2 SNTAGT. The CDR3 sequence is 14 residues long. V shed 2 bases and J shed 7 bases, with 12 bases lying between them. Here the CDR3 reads CASSDVGEGNEQFF. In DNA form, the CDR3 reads TGTGCCAGCAGTGACGTAGGAGAAGGGAATGAGCAGTTCTTC.